This TCR beta chain was found in a study of early T cells in non-severe SARS-CoV-2 infection. About the research overall: Sequencing targeted bulk RNA from unsorted whole blood, leaving chains unpaired.

TCRdb itself ran the 5' RACE reads through MiXCR, one entry per CDR3 protein. This sample has about 33,000 distinct CDR3 sequences, with less than 6.5% found just once. This clonotype was counted between two and nine times. V lost 6 bases to trimming and J lost 4 bases, with 14 bases between them. This CDR3 has 14 amino acids. Germline CDR1 and CDR2: SGHRS and YFSETQ. Sequenced material: whole blood. The rearrangement uses TRBV5-1 and TRBJ2-1; tentative D call: TRBD1 (5 bases). This sequence was found in an adult who was a healthcare worker with PCR-confirmed SARS-CoV-2 infection or an uninfected control (not recorded which). CDR3 coding DNA: TGCGCCAGCAACCAGGGCTATGCTTACAATGAGCAGTTCTTC. Its protein product is CASNQGYAYNEQFF.